These 17 T cell receptor beta chains came from one sample sequenced in a study of patients and donors after allogeneic stem cell transplantation. MiXCR, run by TCRdb on the RT-PCR reads, gives a single entry per CDR3 protein. The repertoire includes about a million distinct CDR3 sequences, 18% of them detected once, and 5% to 6.5% sits in the top ten. The source material was blood, either unsorted or a sorted T cell fraction (not recorded which). The receptors stem from a human donor who was either an allogeneic HSCT recipient or a stem cell or donor lymphocyte infusion donor (not recorded which). It is not recorded whose cells these are; they may come from a transplant donor.

The V gene is TRBV12-3 or TRBV12-4, the J gene TRBJ2-5; D remains unclear. The CDR3 is 15 residues long. Trimming took 3 bases from V and 1 from J, leaving 12 bases between them. Here the CDR3 reads CASSFWIASQETQYF. CDR3 DNA: TGTGCCAGCAGTTTCTGGATAGCATCCCAAGAGACCCAGTACTTC.

The chain is built from TRBV27 and TRBJ1-2, with TRBD1 matching 9 bases. Germline CDR1 and CDR2: MNHEY and SMNVEV (reference sequence). The V segment lost 6 bases and the J segment 5 bases; nucleotides outside the gene matches: 13. This CDR3 is 16 amino acids long. The CDR3 sequence: CASSPTGTGFIYGYTF. CDR3 nucleotide sequence: TGTGCCAGCAGCCCAACCGGGACAGGGTTTATATATGGCTACACCTTC.

This clonotype was recorded a few times. The chain recombines TRBV15 with TRBJ2-7; maybe TRBD2 (6 bases). Between the trimmed V and J ends, which lost 2 bases and 6 bases, there was a span of 23 bases. Germline V gives CDR1 LNHNV, CDR2 YYDKDF (reference sequence). The CDR3 length is 17 residues. The CDR3, as DNA: TGTGCCACCAGCAGAATTGAAAAGACTAGTCGGGTCTCCGAGCAGTACTTC. Its protein is CATSRIEKTSRVSEQYF.

The chain is built from TRBV19 and TRBJ1-2; 9 bases align to TRBD1. Losses at the gene ends were 6 bases for V and 5 bases for J; bases not matched to a gene: 13. Germline V gene lookup returns CDR1 LNHDA and CDR2 SQIVND (reference sequence). The CDR3 loop spans 16 amino acids. The CDR3 DNA reads TGTGCCAGTAGGATCCTCTTACAGGGGGCGAATTATGGCTACACCTTC. This codes for CASRILLQGANYGYTF.

The chain couples TRBV7-9 to TRBJ1-1; D is undetermined. Deletions cut 2 bases from V and 6 bases from J, with 10 bases between. Per the germline V gene, CDR1 is SEHNR and CDR2 is FQNEAQ (reference sequence). CDR3 size: 13 residues. This CDR3 reads CASSLRADAEAFF. CDR3 coding DNA: TGTGCCAGCAGCTTAAGGGCGGATGCTGAAGCTTTCTTT. The complete variable domain, with remaining parts taken from reference TRBV7-9 and TRBJ1-1, reads DTGVSQNPRHKITKRGQNVTFRCDPISEHNRLYWYRQTLGQGPEFLTYFQNEAQLEKSRLLSDRFSAERPKGSFSTLEIQRTEQGDSAMYLCASSLRADAEAFFGQGTRLTVV.

The genes are TRBV6-2 or TRBV6-3 and TRBJ1-5; D ambiguous. This CDR3 spans 16 amino acids. Trimming removed 1 base at V and 1 base at J, with 11 bases between. Germline assignment: CDR1 MNHEY and CDR2 SVGEGT. The CDR3 protein is CASSYYPSSSNQPQHF. CDR3 nucleotide sequence: TGTGCCAGCAGTTACTATCCCAGTTCCAGCAATCAGCCCCAGCATTTT.

This clonotype was recorded once. This sequence joins TRBV5-5 and TRBJ2-7; D uncertain. CDR1 and CDR2 (germline): SGHKS, YYEKEE (reference sequence). This CDR3 has 12 amino acids. Trimming cost V 4 bases and J 4 bases, with 9 bases left between them. The CDR3 nucleotides read TGTGCCAGCAGCGCGGATGAGTACGAGCAGTACTTC. Its protein is CASSADEYEQYF.

The genes are TRBV20-1 and TRBJ2-3; no definite D call. Germline V gene data show CDR1 as DFQATT and CDR2 as SNEGSKA (reference sequence). The CDR3 length is 13 residues. Trimming removed 6 bases at V and 5 bases at J, with 15 bases between. The CDR3 sequence is CSASLVVIDTQYF. The CDR3 DNA is TGCAGTGCCTCCCTAGTAGTCATAGATACGCAGTATTTT.

This clonotype came up a few times. The chain carries TRBV2 and TRBJ2-3; 12 bases are shared with TRBD2. This CDR3 region has 15 residues. V shed 7 bases and J 1 base; nucleotides not matched to a gene: 3. Germline CDR1 reads SNHLY; CDR2 reads FYNNEI. CDR3 protein: CASTRLAGGTDTQYF. Written as DNA, the CDR3 is TGTGCCAGCACTAGACTAGCGGGAGGCACAGATACGCAGTATTTT. Together with reference TRBV2 and TRBJ2-3, the CDR3 gives the full variable domain: EPEVTQTPSHQVTQMGQEVILRCVPISNHLYFYWYRQILGQKVEFLVSFYNNEISEKSEIFDDQFSVERPDGSNFTLKIRSTKLEDSAMYFCASTRLAGGTDTQYFGPGTRLTVL.

This clonotype was recorded at least ten times. The chain carries TRBV5-1 and TRBJ1-1; 9 bases fit TRBD1. V dropped 5 bases and J dropped 4; count of bases not matched to a gene: 0. The CDR3 is made up of 12 amino acids. The germline CDR1 and CDR2 sequences are SGHRS and YFSETQ. CDR3: CASRTGGTEAFF. The CDR3, as DNA: TGCGCCAGCAGGACAGGGGGCACTGAAGCTTTCTTT.

This clonotype was recorded at least ten times. V usage is TRBV12-3 or TRBV12-4 and J usage is TRBJ1-1, with D unresolved. CDR3 length equals 15 residues. The V end was cut by 4 bases, the J end by 1 base, with 13 bases between. The CDR3 DNA is TGTGCCAGCAGTTGGCGCGGGAAGGGGAACACTGAAGCTTTCTTT. It is translated as CASSWRGKGNTEAFF.

The chain employs TRBV6-5 and TRBJ2-7; possible D gene TRBD2, 6 bases. V lost 10 bases and J lost 7, with 17 bases in between. The CDR3 spans 12 residues. Germline V gene sequence: CDR1 MNHEY, CDR2 SVGAGI. Here the CDR3 reads CATLRGAGEQYF. CDR3 nucleotide sequence: TGTGCCACTCTGCGCGGGGCGGGAGAGCAGTACTTC.

The genes are TRBV19 and TRBJ1-5; 8 bases agree with TRBD1. Per germline, CDR1 LNHDA and CDR2 SQIVND (reference sequence). The CDR3 has 15 residues. The ends lost 5 bases at V and 6 bases at J; junction bases unmatched: 9. The CDR3 spells CASSPHDRGSQPQHF. The CDR3 region has the DNA TGTGCCAGTAGTCCGCACGACAGGGGAAGTCAGCCCCAGCATTTT. Supplemented by reference TRBV19 and TRBJ1-5, the full variable domain reads DGGITQSPKYLFRKEGQNVTLSCEQNLNHDAMYWYRQDPGQGLRLIYYSQIVNDFQKGDIAEGYSVSREKKESFPLTVTSAQKNPTAFYLCASSPHDRGSQPQHFGDGTRLSIL.

The chain couples TRBV5-6 to TRBJ2-1; 13 nucleotides match TRBD2. CDR1 is SGHDT and CDR2 is YYEEEE in the germline V gene. V shed 4 bases, J shed 5 bases, and the junction held 3 bases outside the gene matches. There are 15 residues in the CDR3. The CDR3 coding sequence is TGTGCCAGCAGCGTGGGACTAGCGGGACACAATGAGCAGTTCTTC. This encodes CASSVGLAGHNEQFF.

This clonotype turned up a few times. The V and J genes are TRBV5-6 and TRBJ1-2; 8 nucleotides align to TRBD1. V was clipped by 4 bases and J by 6 bases; unmatched bases: 11. Per the germline V gene, CDR1 is SGHDT and CDR2 is YYEEEE. The CDR3 is 15 residues long. The CDR3 DNA follows: TGTGCCAGCAGCCCTCGGACAGGGCGAAAGAATGGCTACACCTTC. Protein sequence: CASSPRTGRKNGYTF. Based on the CDR3 plus reference TRBV5-6 and TRBJ1-2, the full variable domain is DAGVTQSPTHLIKTRGQQVTLRCSPKSGHDTVSWYQQALGQGPQFIFQYYEEEERQRGNFPDRFSGHQFPNYSSELNVNALLLGDSALYLCASSPRTGRKNGYTFGSGTRLTVV.

The rearrangement links TRBV5-1 to TRBJ2-5, with 9 positions matching TRBD1. The CDR3 contains 15 residues. Germline CDR1 is SGHRS and CDR2 is YFSETQ. V lost 1 base, J lost 5 bases, and 6 bases stayed unmatched. Here the CDR3 reads CASSLWGQGLETQYF. CDR3 sequence (DNA): TGCGCCAGCAGCTTGTGGGGACAGGGTTTGGAGACCCAGTACTTC.

This chain connects TRBV30 to TRBJ2-2; 9 bases align to TRBD2. Germline V lookup: CDR1 GTSNPN, CDR2 SVGIG (reference sequence). With 5 bases clipped from V and 0 bases from J, the junction kept 7 bases outside the gene matches. The CDR3 spans 16 residues. DNA of the CDR3: TGTGCCTGGGCCACAGCGGGGGGTGCGAACACCGGGGAGCTGTTTTTT. This sequence encodes CAWATAGGANTGELFF. The whole variable domain, filled in from reference TRBV30 and TRBJ2-2, reads SQTIHQWPATLVQPVGSPLSLECTVEGTSNPNLYWYRQAAGRGLQLLFYSVGIGQISSEVPQNLSASRPQDRQFILSSKKLLLSDSGFYLCAWATAGGANTGELFFGEGSRLTVL.